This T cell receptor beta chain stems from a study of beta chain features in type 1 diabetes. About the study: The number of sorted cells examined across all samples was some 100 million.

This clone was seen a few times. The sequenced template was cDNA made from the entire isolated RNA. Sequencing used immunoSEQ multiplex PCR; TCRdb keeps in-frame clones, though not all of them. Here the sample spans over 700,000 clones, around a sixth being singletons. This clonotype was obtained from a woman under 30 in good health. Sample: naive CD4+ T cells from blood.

The CDR3 sequence: CASSPGTGFAGELFF. CDR3 sequence (DNA): TGCGCCAGCAGCCCCGGGACAGGGTTCGCCGGGGAGCTGTTTTTT. The V call is TRBV5-1, the J call TRBJ2-2, with 9 nucleotides matching TRBD1. With V trimmed by 4 bases and J by 6 bases, 7 bases remained unmatched. This CDR3 contains 15 residues. CDR1 SGHRS and CDR2 YFSETQ come from the germline V gene.